These 21 T cell receptor beta chains were all obtained from the same sample, sequenced in a study of response to subunit inactivated influenza vaccine. TCRdb called the RT-PCR reads again in MiXCR, with one record for every CDR3 protein. The sample has roughly 650,000 distinct CDR3 sequences; 12% to 15% are singletons. Sequencing used PBMCs from blood, obtained 14 days before vaccination. All receptors come from a man between 45 and 60 years old who received an inactivated influenza vaccine.

This clonotype was counted many times. The J gene is TRBJ2-3, the V gene TRBV10-3, with D unresolved. The V and J ends lost 6 bases and 4 bases respectively, with 14 bases between them. Germline CDR1 and CDR2: ENHRY and SYGVKD. The CDR3 covers 14 residues. Here the CDR3 reads CAISRDLPPDTQYF. Here the CDR3 DNA reads TGTGCCATCAGCCGAGACCTTCCCCCAGATACGCAGTATTTT.

There are many counts of this clonotype. V is TRBV15 and J is TRBJ2-2; D gene uncertain. Trimming removed 0 bases from V and 4 bases from J, with 12 bases in between. Germline V lookup: CDR1 LNHNV, CDR2 YYDKDF (reference sequence). This CDR3 spans 16 amino acids. The CDR3 region has the DNA TGTGCCACCAGCAGAGATTCGAGAGTGGTCACCGGGGAGCTGTTTTTT. Its translation is CATSRDSRVVTGELFF.

This clonotype came up many times. This chain connects TRBV6-5 to TRBJ2-1, with D possibly matching TRBD2 (6 bases). CDR1 is MNHEY and CDR2 is SVGAGI in the germline V gene. V lost 2 bases to trimming and J lost 6 bases, with 11 bases between them. CDR3 length: 14 residues. The CDR3 is CASSYVGGGNEQFF. In DNA, the CDR3 is TGTGCCAGCAGTTACGTCGGGGGTGGCAATGAGCAGTTCTTC.

This clonotype was seen at least ten times. The gene calls are TRBV19 and TRBJ1-5; 9 nucleotides match TRBD1. CDR3 length: 15 residues. Germline CDR1 and CDR2: LNHDA and SQIVND (reference sequence). Trimming took 7 bases from V and 0 from J; bases not matched to a gene: 4. For the CDR3, the DNA is TGTGCCAGTATCCGGGACAGGGATAGCAATCAGCCCCAGCATTTT. Its translation: CASIRDRDSNQPQHF.

A few counts support this clonotype. The J gene is TRBJ2-1, the V gene TRBV4-3; TRBD2 matches at 13 bases. CDR1 LGHNA and CDR2 YSLEER come from the germline V gene. The CDR3 is 15 amino acids. The J segment lost 9 bases and the V segment lost 3 bases, leaving 5 bases of the junction unmatched. CDR3 region: CASSHTSGGAGEQFF. Here the CDR3 DNA reads TGCGCCAGCAGCCACACTAGCGGGGGGGCGGGTGAGCAGTTCTTC.

This clonotype was detected ten times or more. V and J are TRBV5-1 and TRBJ2-2; possible D gene TRBD1, 6 bases. Trimming removed 4 bases at V and 6 bases at J, with 16 bases between. CDR3 length: 15 residues. Per germline, CDR1 SGHRS and CDR2 YFSETQ. The CDR3 DNA sequence: TGCGCCAGCAGCCATACAACAGGGAGCCCCGGGGAGCTGTTTTTT. Amino acid sequence: CASSHTTGSPGELFF.

This clonotype was counted only a few times. This sequence joins TRBV7-3 and TRBJ2-7; D is unresolved. The length of the CDR3 is 13 residues. The V end was cut by 2 bases, the J end by 6 bases, with 11 bases between. Germline-derived CDR1 and CDR2 are SGHTA and FQGTGA. CDR3 sequence (DNA): TGTGCCAGCAGCTTATTGGGCAGTACCGAGCAGTACTTC. This encodes CASSLLGSTEQYF.

This clonotype was counted ten times or more. The chain joins TRBV3-1 to TRBJ2-7; 9 nucleotides align to TRBD2. CDR1 is LGHDT and CDR2 is YNNKEL in the germline V gene (reference sequence). With V trimmed by 3 bases and J by 4 bases, 7 bases remained unmatched. The CDR3 has 15 amino acids. CDR3: CASSQGSGGMYEQYF. The CDR3, as DNA: TGTGCCAGCAGCCAGGGAAGCGGGGGGATGTACGAGCAGTACTTC.

The gene calls are TRBV7-9 and TRBJ2-3; D is tentatively TRBD1 or TRBD2 (5 bases each). From germline, CDR1 is SEHNR and CDR2 FQNEAQ (reference sequence). V dropped 3 bases and J dropped 2 bases, with 15 bases sitting between them. The length of the CDR3 is 16 residues. The CDR3 is CASSFGDGRYTDTQYF. The CDR3 DNA follows: TGTGCCAGCAGCTTCGGGGACGGACGATACACAGATACGCAGTATTTT.

The chain is built from TRBV10-3 and TRBJ2-3; D is perhaps TRBD1 or TRBD2 (5 bases each). Trimming pared 6 bases from V and 4 bases from J, leaving 11 bases between. Germline CDR1 ENHRY, CDR2 SYGVKD. The CDR3 has 13 residues. CDR3 residues: CAIRSQGADTQYF. The CDR3, as DNA: TGTGCCATCAGATCCCAGGGAGCAGATACGCAGTATTTT.

This clonotype was observed a few times. This chain connects TRBV7-2 to TRBJ2-5; 8 bases agree with TRBD1. Germline assignment: CDR1 SGHTA and CDR2 FQGNSA. The J segment lost 6 bases and the V segment lost 6 bases, leaving 6 bases of the junction unmatched. The CDR3 sequence is 13 residues long. Here the CDR3 reads CASRPPGGQTQYF. The DNA for the CDR3 is TGTGCCAGCAGACCTCCAGGGGGCCAGACCCAGTACTTC.

The gene calls are TRBV6-1 and TRBJ1-6, with 7 bases matching TRBD1. In germline, CDR1 is MNHNS, CDR2 SASEGT. The CDR3 contains 15 residues. The J segment lost 5 bases and the V segment lost 6 bases, leaving 7 bases of the junction unmatched. The CDR3: CASRSRQGNNSPLHF. In DNA, the CDR3 is TGTGCCAGCAGATCAAGACAGGGAAATAATTCACCCCTCCACTTT.

The chain has TRBV6-2 or TRBV6-3 and TRBJ2-1; D is uncertain. The V end was cut by 9 bases, the J end by 0 bases, with 6 bases between. The CDR3 is made up of 12 amino acids. The germline gives CDR1 MNHEY, CDR2 SVGEGT. The CDR3 DNA is TGTGCCAGTCTTAGCTCCTACAATGAGCAGTTCTTC. Amino acid sequence: CASLSSYNEQFF.

This clonotype was recorded once. Sequence at one end of the junction differs from germline and may be a read error. The rearrangement links TRBV5-5 to TRBJ2-1; D not certain. The CDR3 runs 16 residues. Germline lookup yields CDR1 SGHKS and CDR2 YYEKEE (reference sequence). Written as DNA, the CDR3 is TGTGCCAGCAGCTTGGACCTCCTCCCCCCCGGTAATGAGCAGGTCTTC. It codes for CASSLDLLPPGNEQVF.

The chain links TRBV7-9 to TRBJ2-2; 7 bases align to TRBD1. In germline, CDR1 is SEHNR, CDR2 FQNEAQ (reference sequence). CDR3 size: 15 residues. J lost 2 bases, V lost 5 bases, and 5 bases had no gene match. The CDR3 reads CASSQGQFNTGELFF. CDR3 DNA sequence: TGTGCCAGCAGCCAGGGACAGTTTAACACCGGGGAGCTGTTTTTT.

The rearrangement links TRBV5-1 to TRBJ2-3; 7 nucleotides agree with TRBD2. Germline CDR1 SGHRS, CDR2 YFSETQ. V gave up 6 bases and J gave up 0 bases; unmatched junction bases: 4. The length of the CDR3 is 14 residues. The CDR3 spells CASKAGVSTDTQYF. The CDR3 DNA follows: TGCGCCAGCAAGGCGGGGGTGAGCACAGATACGCAGTATTTT.

This clonotype was seen only a few times. The chain uses TRBV12-3 or TRBV12-4 and TRBJ1-3, with 9 bases identical to TRBD1. This CDR3 comprises 15 residues. The trim removed 4 bases at V and 4 bases at J, leaving 5 bases unmatched. The CDR3 DNA sequence: TGTGCCAGCAGTTGGACAGGGGAGACCGGAAACACCATATATTTT. This codes for CASSWTGETGNTIYF.

CDR3 nucleotide sequence: TGCGCCAGCAGCCGAGGGATCGATCCCTACGAGCAGTACTTC. As protein: CASSRGIDPYEQYF. The chain recombines TRBV5-1 with TRBJ2-7; perhaps TRBD2 as D (5 bases). This CDR3 spans 14 amino acids. V was pared by 4 bases and J by 2 bases, with 13 bases between. Germline-derived CDR1 and CDR2 are SGHRS and YFSETQ.

V and J are TRBV27 and TRBJ1-2; D is perhaps TRBD1 (6 bases). The germline V gene encodes CDR1 MNHEY and CDR2 SMNVEV (reference sequence). The CDR3 is 15 residues long. V lost 9 bases and J lost 7, with 24 bases in between. The CDR3 coding sequence is TGTGCCAGTCTCCCTGCGGGGGCATCTGCGCGTGGCTACACCTTC. This translates into CASLPAGASARGYTF.

In this sample, this clonotype turned up a few times. The rearrangement uses TRBV2 and TRBJ2-7; 9 bases line up with TRBD1. The CDR3 contains 13 residues. Germline-derived CDR1 and CDR2 are SNHLY and FYNNEI. V trimming: 7 bases; J trimming: 3 bases; junction bases outside the gene matches: 4. The CDR3 coding sequence is TGTGCCAGCAATGGACAGGGGAGCTACGAGCAGTACTTC. It specifies CASNGQGSYEQYF.

This clonotype showed up just a few times. The rearrangement uses TRBV3-1 and TRBJ2-1; the D gene is possibly TRBD2 (6 bases). Germline V lookup: CDR1 LGHDT, CDR2 YNNKEL (reference sequence). The CDR3 consists of 11 residues. The V gene lost 8 bases and the J gene lost 10 bases, with 12 bases spanning the gap. The CDR3 spells CASAGSDEQFF. CDR3 DNA sequence: TGTGCCAGCGCCGGGAGCGACGAGCAGTTCTTC.